One and the same sample provided the 3 T cell receptor beta chains below, sequenced in a study of T cell responses to AZD1222 COVID-19 vaccine. TCRdb's table, derived via immunoSEQ multiplex PCR, lists solely in-frame clones and lacks some. The sample holds some 130,000 clones, around 84% seen once. This material consisted of peripheral blood, taken on day 0 of AZD1222 vaccination. The receptors originated from an adult in good health.

In DNA, the CDR3 is TGCGCCAGCAGCCCCGGACACGCCGCTAACTATGGCTACACCTTC. Translation: CASSPGHAANYGYTF. This sequence joins TRBV4-3 and TRBJ1-2, with a tentative D call TRBD1 (5 bases). Germline CDR1 reads LGHNA; CDR2 reads YSLEER. V shed 4 bases and J shed 0 bases, with 12 bases lying between them. This CDR3 is built from 15 residues.

This rearrangement joins TRBV3-1 (or the pseudogene TRBV3-2) to TRBJ1-4, with D possibly being TRBD1 (5 bases). The V and J ends lost 0 bases and 5 bases respectively, with 13 bases between them. This CDR3 region has 16 residues. Germline CDR1 is LGHDT and CDR2 is YNNKEL (reference sequence). The CDR3 DNA follows: TGTGCCAGCAGCCAAGATTTGGGGCGCGGGAATGAAAAACTGTTTTTT. Its protein product is CASSQDLGRGNEKLFF.

This rearrangement joins TRBV7-2 to TRBJ1-1, with D unresolved. CDR1 is SGHTA and CDR2 is FQGNSA in the germline V gene. The CDR3 has 15 residues. With 1 base removed from V and 3 bases from J, the gap between germline ends came to 12 bases. The CDR3 is CASSLGKLGHTEAFF. For the CDR3, the DNA is TGTGCCAGCAGCTTAGGAAAATTGGGCCACACTGAAGCTTTCTTT.